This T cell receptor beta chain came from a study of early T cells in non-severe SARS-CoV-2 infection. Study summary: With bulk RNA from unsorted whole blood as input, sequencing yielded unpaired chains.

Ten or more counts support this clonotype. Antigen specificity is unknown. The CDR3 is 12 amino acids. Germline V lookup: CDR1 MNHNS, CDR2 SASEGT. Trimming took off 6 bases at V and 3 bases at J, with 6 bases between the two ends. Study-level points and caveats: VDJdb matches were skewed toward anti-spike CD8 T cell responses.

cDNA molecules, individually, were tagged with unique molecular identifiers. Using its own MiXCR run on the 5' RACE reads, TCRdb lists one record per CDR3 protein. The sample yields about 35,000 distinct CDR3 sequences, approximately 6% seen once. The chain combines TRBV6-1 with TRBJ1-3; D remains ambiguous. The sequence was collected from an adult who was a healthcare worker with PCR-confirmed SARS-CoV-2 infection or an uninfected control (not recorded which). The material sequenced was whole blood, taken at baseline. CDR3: CASRVLGNTIYF. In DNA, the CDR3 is TGTGCCAGCAGGGTTCTTGGAAACACCATATATTTT.